This is a list of T cell receptor beta chains from one sample in a study of OX40 agonist ivuxolimab in advanced cancers. The table came from immunoSEQ multiplex PCR; TCRdb's copy has only in-frame clones and leaves some out. The data show approximately 60,000 clones, with around four fifths seen just once and roughly 9.2% held by the top ten. This specimen consisted of CD4+ or CD8+ T cells sorted from blood, obtained in a trial of the OX40 agonist ivuxolimab. These receptors were obtained from an adult with an advanced solid tumor such as melanoma, head and neck, liver or kidney cancer. Both conserved end residues are trimmed from each CDR3. A D gene is named only where the DNA matches it firmly. Rows may omit the clone size; those that give it use once, few, many or a size class.

J | V | length | D | size | CDR3
TRBJ1-1 | TRBV6-5 | 13 | TRBD1 | - | ASSLEGATNTEAF
TRBJ2-1 | TRBV4-3 | 14 | - | once | ASSQDLGRGLNEQF
TRBJ2-7 | TRBV6-5 | 11 | - | - | ASSYSRTYEQY
TRBJ2-3 | TRBV9 | 11 | - | - | ASSVPSADTQY
TRBJ1-2 | TRBV9 | 11 | - | - | ASGDAQGYGYT
TRBJ1-6 | TRBV4-1 | 12 | - | - | ASTPDSYNSPLH
TRBJ1-3 | TRBV7-2 | 14 | - | - | ASSLKGGTSGNTIY
TRBJ2-5 | TRBV15 | 14 | - | - | ATSRGGQALQETQY
TRBJ1-1 | TRBV7-9 | 14 | TRBD1 | few | ASSWPTGTANTEAF
TRBJ2-2 | TRBV5-1 | 15 | TRBD1 | once | ASSSSPGQGARGELF
TRBJ2-5 | TRBV29-1 | 12 | TRBD1 | - | SVAPGQGKETQY
TRBJ1-5 | TRBV30 | 12 | - | - | AWSVGTGNQPQH
TRBJ2-1 | TRBV7-3 | 13 | - | - | ASSLRASLYNEQF
TRBJ1-5 | TRBV4-3 | 15 | - | - | ASSQVERNSSNQPQH
TRBJ2-5 | TRBV7-9 | 16 | TRBD2 | - | ASRPPFRAGGSWETQY
TRBJ1-2 | TRBV7-2 | 13 | - | - | ASSLMAGDATYYT
TRBJ2-1 | TRBV11-3 | 13 | - | - | ASSFSGGIINEQF
TRBJ1-2 | TRBV19 | 11 | TRBD1 | few | ASYRGGGYGYT
TRBJ1-2 | TRBV11-2 | 14 | - | - | ASSLAGRGRSYGYT
TRBJ2-7 | TRBV19 | 12 | - | - | ASSIRDGTFEQY
TRBJ2-2 | TRBV7-9 | 17 | TRBD1 | many | ASSPGGTGTGANTGELF
TRBJ2-7 | TRBV25-1 | 12 | - | - | ASSTQVRGYEQY